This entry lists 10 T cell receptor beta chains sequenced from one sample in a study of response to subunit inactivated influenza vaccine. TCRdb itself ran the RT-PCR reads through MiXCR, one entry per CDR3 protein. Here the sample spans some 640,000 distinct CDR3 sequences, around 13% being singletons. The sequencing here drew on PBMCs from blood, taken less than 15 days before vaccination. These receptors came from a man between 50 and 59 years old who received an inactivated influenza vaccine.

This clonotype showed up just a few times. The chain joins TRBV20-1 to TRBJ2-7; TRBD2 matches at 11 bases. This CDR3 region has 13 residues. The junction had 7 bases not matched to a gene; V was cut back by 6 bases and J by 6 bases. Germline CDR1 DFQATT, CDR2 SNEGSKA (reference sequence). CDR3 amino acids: CSADTGTSGEQYF. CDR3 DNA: TGCAGTGCGGACACCGGGACTAGCGGCGAGCAGTACTTC.

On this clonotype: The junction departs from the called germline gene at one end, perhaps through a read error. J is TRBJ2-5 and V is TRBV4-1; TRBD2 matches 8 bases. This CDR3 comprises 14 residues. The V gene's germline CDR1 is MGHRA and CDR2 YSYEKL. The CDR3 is CATSQVGGGETQYF. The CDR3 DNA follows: TGCGCCACCAGCCAAGTCGGGGGGGGCGAGACCCAGTACTTC.

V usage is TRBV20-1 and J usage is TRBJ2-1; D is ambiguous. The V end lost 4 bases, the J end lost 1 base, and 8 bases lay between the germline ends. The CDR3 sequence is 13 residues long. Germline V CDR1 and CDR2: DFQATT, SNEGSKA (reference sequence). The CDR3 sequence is CSATPISYNEQFF. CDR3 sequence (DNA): TGCAGTGCTACGCCGATATCCTACAATGAGCAGTTCTTC.

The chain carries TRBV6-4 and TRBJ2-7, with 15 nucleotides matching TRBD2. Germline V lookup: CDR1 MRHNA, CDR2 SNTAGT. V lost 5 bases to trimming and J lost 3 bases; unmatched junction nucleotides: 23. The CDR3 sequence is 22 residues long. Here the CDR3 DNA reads TGTGCCAGCAGTCGACAGGGGGCATCCGAGTTTGGGACTAGCGGGAGGTTCTACGAGCAGTACTTC. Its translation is CASSRQGASEFGTSGRFYEQYF.

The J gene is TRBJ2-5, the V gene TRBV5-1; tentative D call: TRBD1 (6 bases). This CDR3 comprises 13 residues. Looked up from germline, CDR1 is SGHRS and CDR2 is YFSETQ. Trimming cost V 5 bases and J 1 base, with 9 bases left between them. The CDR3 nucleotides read TGCGCCAGCAGGAGGGACATCCAAGAGACCCAGTACTTC. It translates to CASRRDIQETQYF.

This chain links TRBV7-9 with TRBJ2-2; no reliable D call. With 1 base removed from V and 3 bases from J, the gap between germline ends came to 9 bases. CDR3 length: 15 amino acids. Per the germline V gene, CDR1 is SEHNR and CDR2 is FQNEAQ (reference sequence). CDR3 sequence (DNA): TGTGCCAGCAGCTTAGGGTCGCCAGACACCGGGGAGCTGTTTTTT. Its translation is CASSLGSPDTGELFF.

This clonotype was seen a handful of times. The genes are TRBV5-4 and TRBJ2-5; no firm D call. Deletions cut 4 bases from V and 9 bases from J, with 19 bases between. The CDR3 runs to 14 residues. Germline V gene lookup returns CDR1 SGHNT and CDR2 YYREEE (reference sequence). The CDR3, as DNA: TGTGCCAGCAGCCCGGACGGATCCAAGAGACCCCAGTACTTC. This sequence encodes CASSPDGSKRPQYF. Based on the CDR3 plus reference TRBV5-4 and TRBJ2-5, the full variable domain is ETGVTQSPTHLIKTRGQQVTLRCSSQSGHNTVSWYQQALGQGPQFIFQYYREEENGRGNFPPRFSGLQFPNYSSELNVNALELDDSALYLCASSPDGSKRPQYFGPGTRLLVL.

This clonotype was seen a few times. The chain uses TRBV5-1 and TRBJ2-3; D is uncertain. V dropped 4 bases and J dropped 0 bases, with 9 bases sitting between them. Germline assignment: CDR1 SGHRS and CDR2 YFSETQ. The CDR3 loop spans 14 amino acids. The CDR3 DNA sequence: TGCGCCAGCAGCAATAGGGTTAGCACAGATACGCAGTATTTT. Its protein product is CASSNRVSTDTQYF.

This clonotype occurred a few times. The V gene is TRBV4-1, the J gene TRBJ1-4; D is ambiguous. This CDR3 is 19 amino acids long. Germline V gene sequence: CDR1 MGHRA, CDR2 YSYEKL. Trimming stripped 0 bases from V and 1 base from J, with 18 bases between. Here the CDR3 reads CASSQDREGGFVTNEKLFF. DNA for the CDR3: TGCGCCAGCAGCCAAGATAGGGAAGGAGGGTTTGTAACTAATGAAAAACTGTTTTTT.

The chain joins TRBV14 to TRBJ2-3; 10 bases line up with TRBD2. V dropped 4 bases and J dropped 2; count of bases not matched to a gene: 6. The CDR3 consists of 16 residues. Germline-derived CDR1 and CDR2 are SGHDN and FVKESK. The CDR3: CASSLYSGGPTDTQYF. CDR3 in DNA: TGTGCCAGCAGCCTATATAGCGGGGGGCCCACAGATACGCAGTATTTT.